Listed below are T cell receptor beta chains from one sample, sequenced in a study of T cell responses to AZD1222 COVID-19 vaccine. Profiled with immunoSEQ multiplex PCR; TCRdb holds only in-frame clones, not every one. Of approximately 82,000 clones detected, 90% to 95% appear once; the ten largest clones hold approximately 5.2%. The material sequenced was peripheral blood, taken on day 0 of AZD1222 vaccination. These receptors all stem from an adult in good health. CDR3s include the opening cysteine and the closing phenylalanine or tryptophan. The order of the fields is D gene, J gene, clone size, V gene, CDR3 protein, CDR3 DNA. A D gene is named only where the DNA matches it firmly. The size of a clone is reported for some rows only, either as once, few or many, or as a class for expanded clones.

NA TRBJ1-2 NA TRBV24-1 CATSDSLQGALSYTF TGTGCCACCAGTGATTCCCTACAGGGTGCCCTGAGCTACACCTTC
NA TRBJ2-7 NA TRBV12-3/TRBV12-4 CASSIQAYEQYF TGTGCCAGCAGCATACAAGCCTACGAGCAGTACTTC
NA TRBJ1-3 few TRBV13 CASSFPVPGQQSPGNTIYF TGTGCCAGCAGCTTTCCTGTCCCTGGACAGCAGTCGCCTGGAAACACCATATATTTT
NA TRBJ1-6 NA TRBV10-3 CAISADNYNSPLHF TGTGCCATCAGTGCGGACAACTATAATTCACCCCTCCACTTT
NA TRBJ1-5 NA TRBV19 CASSIDLDIQPQHF TGTGCCAGTAGTATAGATCTCGACATTCAGCCCCAGCATTTT
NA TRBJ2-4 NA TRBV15 CATSRDQGLQYF TGTGCCACCAGCAGAGATCAGGGACTGCAGTACTTC
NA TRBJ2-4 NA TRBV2 CASSGLAGGGSNIQYF TGTGCCAGCAGTGGGTTGGCAGGGGGCGGGAGTAACATTCAGTACTTC
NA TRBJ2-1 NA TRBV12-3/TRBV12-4 CASKRDRFNEQFF TGTGCCAGCAAGAGGGACCGCTTTAATGAGCAGTTCTTC
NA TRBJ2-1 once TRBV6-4 CASSGPARQGGHNEQFF TGTGCCAGCAGTGGCCCCGCCCGCCAGGGTGGCCACAATGAGCAGTTCTTC
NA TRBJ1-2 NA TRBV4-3 CASSQVSLNLNYGYTF TGCGCCAGCAGCCAAGTATCGTTGAACCTTAACTATGGCTACACCTTC
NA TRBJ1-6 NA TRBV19 CASSMTVNNSPLHF TGTGCCAGTAGTATGACGGTGAATAATTCACCCCTCCACTTT
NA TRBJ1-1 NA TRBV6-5 CASSYSDSLNTEAFF TGTGCCAGCAGTTACTCGGACAGCCTGAACACTGAAGCTTTCTTT
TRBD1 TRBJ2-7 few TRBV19 CASSLTGTGAGEQYF TGTGCCAGTAGTCTAACCGGGACAGGGGCGGGCGAGCAGTACTTC
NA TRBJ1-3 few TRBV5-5 CASSQAAGWDTIYF TGTGCCAGCAGCCAGGCGGCAGGGTGGGACACCATATATTTT
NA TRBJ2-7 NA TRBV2 CASKRESPEQYF TGTGCCAGCAAGAGGGAATCTCCCGAGCAGTACTTC
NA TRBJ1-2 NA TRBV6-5 CASSYGGNYGYTF TGTGCCAGCAGTTACGGCGGTAACTATGGCTACACCTTC
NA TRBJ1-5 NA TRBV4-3 CASSQEVGRLMNQPQHF TGCGCCAGCAGCCAAGAAGTAGGGAGGCTGATGAATCAGCCCCAGCATTTT
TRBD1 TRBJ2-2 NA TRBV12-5 CASVRQGPNTGELFF TGTGCTAGTGTTCGACAGGGGCCAAACACCGGGGAGCTGTTTTTT
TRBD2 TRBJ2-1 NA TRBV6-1 CASSETGGTKSEQFF TGTGCCAGCAGTGAAACCGGGGGGACGAAGAGTGAGCAGTTCTTC
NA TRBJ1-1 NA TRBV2 CASSGRGNTEAFF TGTGCCAGCAGCGGTCGCGGGAACACTGAAGCTTTCTTT
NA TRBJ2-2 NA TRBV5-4 CASSLASRGWNGELFF TGTGCCAGCAGCTTGGCTTCGAGGGGATGGAACGGGGAGCTGTTTTTT
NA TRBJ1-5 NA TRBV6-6 CASSYSVSNQPQHF TGTGCCAGCAGTTACTCCGTTAGCAATCAGCCCCAGCATTTT
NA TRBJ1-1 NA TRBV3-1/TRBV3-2 CASSRENTEAFF TGTGCCAGCAGCCGGGAGAACACTGAAGCTTTCTTT
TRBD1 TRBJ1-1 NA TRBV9 CASSVAPGGGTEAFF TGTGCCAGCAGCGTAGCGCCAGGGGGAGGGACTGAAGCTTTCTTT
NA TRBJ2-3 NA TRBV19 CASGPQGADTQYF TGTGCCAGTGGCCCACAGGGTGCAGATACGCAGTATTTT
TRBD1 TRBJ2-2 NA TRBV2 CASSDRTGGTGELFF TGTGCCAGCAGTGATAGGACAGGGGGCACCGGGGAGCTGTTTTTT
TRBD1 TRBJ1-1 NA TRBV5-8 CASSRDRLLGNTEAFF TGTGCCAGCAGCCGGGACAGACTCCTCGGGAACACTGAAGCTTTCTTT
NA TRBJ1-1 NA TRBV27 CASSSETANTEAFF TGTGCCAGCAGTTCAGAGACAGCGAACACTGAAGCTTTCTTT
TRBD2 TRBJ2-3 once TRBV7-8 CASSRDGGALGTQYF TGTGCCAGCAGCCGAGACGGGGGGGCCTTAGGCACGCAGTATTTT
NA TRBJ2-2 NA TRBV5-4 CASSLSGQGRVGELFF TGTGCCAGCAGCTTATCGGGGCAGGGGAGAGTCGGGGAGCTGTTTTTT
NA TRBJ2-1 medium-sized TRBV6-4 CASSKGGADYNEQFF TGTGCCAGCAGCAAAGGGGGGGCGGACTACAATGAGCAGTTCTTC
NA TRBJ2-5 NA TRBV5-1 CASSLGGRGGQETQYF TGCGCCAGCAGCTTGGGGGGCAGGGGAGGCCAAGAGACCCAGTACTTC
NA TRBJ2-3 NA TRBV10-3 CAIRTAANTDTQYF TGTGCCATCAGAACGGCGGCGAACACAGATACGCAGTATTTT
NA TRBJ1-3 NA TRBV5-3 CASSGDPTGNTIYF TGTGCCAGCAGTGGGGACCCAACTGGAAACACCATATATTTT
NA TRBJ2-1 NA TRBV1 CTSSQVGAGPYNEQFF TGCACCAGCAGCCAAGTAGGAGCGGGGCCTTACAATGAGCAGTTCTTC
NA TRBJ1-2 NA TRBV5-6 CASSLRGNYGYTF TGTGCCAGCAGCTTGAGAGGGAACTATGGCTACACCTTC
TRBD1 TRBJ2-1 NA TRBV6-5 CASRGTGARNEQFF TGTGCCAGCAGGGGGACAGGGGCGAGGAATGAGCAGTTCTTC
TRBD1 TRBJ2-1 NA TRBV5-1 CASSFEGQYYNEQFF TGCGCCAGCAGCTTCGAGGGACAGTACTACAATGAGCAGTTCTTC
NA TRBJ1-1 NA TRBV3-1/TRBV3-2 CASSQDTSMNTEAFF TGTGCCAGCAGCCAAGATACCAGCATGAACACTGAAGCTTTCTTT
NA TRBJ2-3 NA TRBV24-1 CATSDTNYGDTQYF TGTGCCACCAGTGATACTAACTATGGGGATACGCAGTATTTT
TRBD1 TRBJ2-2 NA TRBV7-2 CASRNLDRGKTGELFF TGTGCCAGCAGGAACCTCGACAGGGGGAAAACCGGGGAGCTGTTTTTT
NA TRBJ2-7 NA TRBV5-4 CASSLGAGPSYEQYF TGTGCCAGCAGCTTGGGGGCGGGCCCCTCCTACGAGCAGTACTTC
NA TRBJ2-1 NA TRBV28 CASRPTGGLSYNEQFF TGTGCCAGCCGTCCGACCGGGGGCCTCTCCTACAATGAGCAGTTCTTC
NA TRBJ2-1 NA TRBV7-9 CASSLDGGREQFF TGTGCCAGCAGCTTAGACGGGGGCCGGGAGCAGTTCTTC
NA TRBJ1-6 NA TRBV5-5 CASSLGGVGPGDSPLHF TGTGCCAGCAGCTTGGGGGGAGTAGGCCCCGGTGATTCACCCCTCCACTTT
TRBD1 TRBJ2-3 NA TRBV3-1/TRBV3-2 CASSPQGQGSDTQYF TGTGCCAGCAGCCCCCAGGGACAGGGGTCCGATACGCAGTATTTT
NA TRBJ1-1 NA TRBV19 CASSKSGSSSSMNTEAFF TGTGCCAGTAGTAAGTCTGGAAGTTCCAGTTCTATGAACACTGAAGCTTTCTTT
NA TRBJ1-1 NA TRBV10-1 CASSDPGQSQAFF TGCGCCAGCAGTGACCCAGGACAGAGCCAAGCTTTCTTT
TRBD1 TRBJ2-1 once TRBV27 CASSLSWDRNNEQFF TGTGCCAGCAGTTTATCGTGGGACAGGAACAATGAGCAGTTCTTC
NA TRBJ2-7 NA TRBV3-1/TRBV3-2 CASSPPGPLREQYF TGTGCCAGCAGCCCTCCGGGGCCGCTACGCGAGCAGTACTTC
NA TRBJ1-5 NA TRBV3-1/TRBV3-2 CASSPDTASNQPQHF TGTGCCAGCAGTCCCGATACAGCTAGCAATCAGCCCCAGCATTTT
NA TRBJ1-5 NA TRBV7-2 CASSLDSSNQPQHF TGTGCCAGCAGCCTGGACAGTAGCAATCAGCCCCAGCATTTT
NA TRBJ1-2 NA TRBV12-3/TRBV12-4 CASSLQVYGYTF TGTGCCAGCAGTTTACAAGTCTATGGCTACACCTTC
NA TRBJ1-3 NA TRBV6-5 CASRDRNTIYF TGTGCCAGCAGAGACAGAAACACCATATATTTT
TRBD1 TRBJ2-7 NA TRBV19 CASSILPGQGGEQYF TGTGCCAGTAGTATCCTCCCGGGACAGGGTGGCGAGCAGTACTTC
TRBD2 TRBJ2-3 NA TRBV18 CASSPSYRTSADTQYF TGTGCCAGCTCACCTTCGTATCGGACTAGCGCAGATACGCAGTATTTT
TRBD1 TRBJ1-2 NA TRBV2 CASSGDRGLGGYTF TGTGCCAGCAGTGGGGACAGGGGGCTCGGTGGCTACACCTTC